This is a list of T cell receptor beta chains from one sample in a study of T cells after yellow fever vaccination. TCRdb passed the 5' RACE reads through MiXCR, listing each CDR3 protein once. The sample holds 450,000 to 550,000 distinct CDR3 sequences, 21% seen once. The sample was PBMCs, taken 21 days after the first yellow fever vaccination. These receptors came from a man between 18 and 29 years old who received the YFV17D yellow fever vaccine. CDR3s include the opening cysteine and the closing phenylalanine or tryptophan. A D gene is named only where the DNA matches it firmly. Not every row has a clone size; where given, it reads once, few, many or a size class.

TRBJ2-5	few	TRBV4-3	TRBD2	CASSQDGFGLAGEETQYF	TGCGCCAGCAGCCAAGATGGTTTTGGGCTAGCGGGGGAAGAGACCCAGTACTTC
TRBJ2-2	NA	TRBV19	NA	CASSHTYTGELFF	TGTGCCAGTAGTCACACTTACACCGGGGAGCTGTTTTTT
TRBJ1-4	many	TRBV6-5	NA	CASSYSRGVREKLFF	TGTGCCAGCAGTTACTCGAGAGGGGTGAGGGAAAAACTGTTTTTT
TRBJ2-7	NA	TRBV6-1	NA	CASRNTGPTYEQYF	TGTGCCAGCAGGAATACGGGGCCTACCTACGAGCAGTACTTC
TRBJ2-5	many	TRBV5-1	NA	CASSLGRRKETQYF	TGCGCCAGCAGCTTGGGCAGGCGGAAGGAGACCCAGTACTTC
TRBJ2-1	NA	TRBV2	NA	CASSVGVGGEQFF	TGTGCCAGCAGTGTTGGAGTAGGGGGTGAGCAGTTCTTC
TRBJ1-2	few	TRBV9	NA	CASSVGRRGFGYTF	TGTGCCAGCAGCGTAGGAAGGAGAGGTTTTGGCTACACCTTC
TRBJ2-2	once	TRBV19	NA	CASRGGRGGELFF	TGTGCCAGTAGGGGCGGCCGCGGCGGGGAGCTGTTTTTT
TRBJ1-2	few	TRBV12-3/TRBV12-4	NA	CASSLTGAYGYTF	TGTGCCAGCAGCTTAACAGGCGCCTATGGCTACACCTTC
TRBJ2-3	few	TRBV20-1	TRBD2	CSASLAGDTQYF	TGCAGTGCTAGCCTAGCGGGAGATACGCAGTATTTT
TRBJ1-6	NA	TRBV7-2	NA	CASSLGRQSPLHF	TGTGCCAGCAGCTTGGGACGCCAATCACCCCTCCACTTT
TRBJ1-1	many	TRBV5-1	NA	CASSLLQGGSTEAFF	TGCGCCAGCAGTCTGCTACAAGGAGGGAGCACTGAAGCTTTCTTT
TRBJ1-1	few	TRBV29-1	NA	CSVTVGNTEAFF	TGCAGCGTTACCGTGGGGAACACTGAAGCTTTCTTT
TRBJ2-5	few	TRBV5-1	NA	CASSLVSQETQYF	TGCGCCAGCAGCTTGGTCAGCCAAGAGACCCAGTACTTC
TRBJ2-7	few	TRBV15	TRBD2	CATSRVAGAYEQYF	TGTGCCACCAGCAGAGTAGCGGGGGCATACGAGCAGTACTTC
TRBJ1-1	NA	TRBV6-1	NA	CATREWETGNTEAFF	TGTGCCACTAGAGAATGGGAGACAGGAAACACTGAAGCTTTCTTT
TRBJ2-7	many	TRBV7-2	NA	CASSLGVRYEQYF	TGTGCCAGCAGCTTAGGAGTTCGCTACGAGCAGTACTTC
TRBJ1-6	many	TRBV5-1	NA	CASSLGEGYSPLHF	TGCGCCAGCAGCTTGGGAGAGGGATATTCACCCCTCCACTTT
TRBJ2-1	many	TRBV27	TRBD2	CASLFVAGAYNEQFF	TGTGCCAGCCTCTTTGTAGCGGGGGCCTACAATGAGCAGTTCTTC
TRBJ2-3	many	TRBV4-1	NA	CASSHSGRTDTQYF	TGCGCCAGCAGCCACTCTGGACGCACAGATACGCAGTATTTT
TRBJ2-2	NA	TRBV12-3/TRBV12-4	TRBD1	CASTKVTGTGRFRTGELFF	TGTGCCAGCACCAAAGTCACCGGGACAGGGCGGTTCAGAACCGGGGAGCTGTTTTTT
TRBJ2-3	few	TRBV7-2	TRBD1	CASSSTGTGLTQYF	TGTGCCAGCAGCTCTACCGGGACAGGGTTGACGCAGTATTTT
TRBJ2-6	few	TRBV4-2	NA	CASSRGTVSSSGANVLTF	TGTGCCAGCAGCCGGGGGACTGTATCGTCCTCTGGGGCCAACGTCCTGACTTTC
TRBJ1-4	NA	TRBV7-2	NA	CASSSRQGINEKLFF	TGTGCCAGCAGCTCGAGGCAGGGGATTAATGAAAAACTGTTTTTT
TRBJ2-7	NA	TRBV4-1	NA	CASSQVGGPNYEQYF	TGCGCCAGCAGCCAAGTGGGGGGACCTAACTACGAGCAGTACTTC
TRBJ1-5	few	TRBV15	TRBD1	CATSRERQGNQPQHF	TGTGCCACCAGCAGAGAAAGACAGGGGAATCAGCCCCAGCATTTT
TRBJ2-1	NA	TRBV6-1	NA	CASSEGRLRNEQFF	TGTGCCAGCAGTGAGGGGAGACTCCGCAATGAGCAGTTCTTC
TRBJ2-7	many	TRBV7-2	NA	CASGRESYEQYF	TGTGCCAGCGGACGGGAGTCCTACGAGCAGTACTTC
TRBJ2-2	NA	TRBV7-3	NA	CASSLTALAGELFF	TGTGCCAGCAGCTTAACGGCTCTCGCCGGGGAGCTGTTTTTT
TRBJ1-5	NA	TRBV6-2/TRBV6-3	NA	CASRKDILYHNQPQHF	TGTGCCAGCAGGAAAGACATACTATACCACAATCAGCCCCAGCATTTT
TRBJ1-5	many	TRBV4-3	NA	CASSQDSQGNQPQHF	TGCGCCAGCAGCCAAGATAGTCAGGGGAACCAGCCCCAGCATTTT
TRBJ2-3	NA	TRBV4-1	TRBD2	CASSQGPAGLSQSIDTQYF	TGCGCCAGCAGCCAAGGTCCAGCGGGGCTATCACAATCGATAGATACGCAGTATTTT
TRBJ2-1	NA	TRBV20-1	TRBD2	CSARKAGGPRNEQFF	TGCAGTGCTAGAAAAGCGGGGGGGCCTCGTAATGAGCAGTTCTTC
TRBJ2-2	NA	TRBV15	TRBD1	CATSREGSGTGAPGELFF	TGTGCCACCAGCAGAGAGGGTTCCGGGACAGGGGCTCCCGGGGAGCTGTTTTTT
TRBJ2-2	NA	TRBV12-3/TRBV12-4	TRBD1	CASSLWDRNTGELFF	TGTGCCAGCAGTTTATGGGACAGAAACACCGGGGAGCTGTTTTTT